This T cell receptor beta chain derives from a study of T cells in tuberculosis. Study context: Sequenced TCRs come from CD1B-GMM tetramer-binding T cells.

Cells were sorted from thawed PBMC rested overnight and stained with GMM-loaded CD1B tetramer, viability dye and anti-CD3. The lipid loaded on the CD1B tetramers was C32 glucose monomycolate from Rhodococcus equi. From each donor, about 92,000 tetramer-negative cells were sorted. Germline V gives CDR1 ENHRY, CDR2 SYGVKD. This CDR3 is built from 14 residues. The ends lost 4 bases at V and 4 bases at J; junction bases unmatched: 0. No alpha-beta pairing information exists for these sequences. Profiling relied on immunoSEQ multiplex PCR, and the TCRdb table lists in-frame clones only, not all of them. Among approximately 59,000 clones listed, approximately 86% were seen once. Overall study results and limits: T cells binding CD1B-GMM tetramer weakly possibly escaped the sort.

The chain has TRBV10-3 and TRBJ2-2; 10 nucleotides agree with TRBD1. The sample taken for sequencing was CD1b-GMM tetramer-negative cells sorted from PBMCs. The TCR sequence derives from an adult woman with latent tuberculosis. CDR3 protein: CAISGTGGTGELFF. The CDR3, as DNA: TGTGCCATCAGTGGGACAGGGGGCACCGGGGAGCTGTTTTTT.